A selection of T cell receptor beta chains follows, all from one sample in a study of blood T cell repertoires in COVID-19. Measured with immunoSEQ multiplex PCR; TCRdb has only the in-frame clones, and not every one. Of around 69,000 clones in the sample, 65% to 85% were seen once. What was sequenced was peripheral blood. The receptors shown here come from a woman aged 60-70 years with acute or convalescent COVID-19. CDR3s include the opening cysteine and the closing phenylalanine or tryptophan. D genes are given only for firm matches. Some rows have no size entry. The others give once, few or many, or a class for an expanded clone.

>TRBV12-3/TRBV12-4|TRBJ1-1|TRBD1|NA
CASRPDRFIEAFF
TGTGCCAGCAGACCGGACAGGTTCATTGAAGCTTTCTTT
>TRBV7-8|TRBJ1-1|NA|NA
CASSRQNTEAFF
TGTGCCAGCAGCCGACAGAACACTGAAGCTTTCTTT
>TRBV5-1|TRBJ2-1|TRBD1|NA
CASSFPQGDEQFF
TGCGCCAGCAGCTTCCCACAGGGGGATGAGCAGTTCTTC
>TRBV30|TRBJ1-1|NA|NA
CAWRPPRQDPNTEAFF
TGTGCCTGGAGGCCCCCTAGACAGGACCCGAACACTGAAGCTTTCTTT
>TRBV2|TRBJ1-3|NA|few
CASSDLTMLRFRHSGNTIYF
TGTGCCAGCAGTGACCTAACTATGCTCCGATTCCGTCACTCTGGAAACACCATATATTTT
>TRBV7-9|TRBJ2-3|TRBD2|NA
CASSLTRTSPADTQYF
TGTGCCAGCAGCTTGACCAGGACTAGCCCAGCAGATACGCAGTATTTT
>TRBV7-2|TRBJ1-5|TRBD1|few
CASSLQGGFNQPQHF
TGTGCCAGCAGCCTACAAGGGGGCTTCAATCAGCCCCAGCATTTT
>TRBV6-2/TRBV6-3|TRBJ1-2|NA|NA
CASSYGTSNYGYTF
TGTGCCAGCAGTTATGGGACTTCTAACTATGGCTACACCTTC
>TRBV6-5|TRBJ2-5|NA|once
CASSKDSHQETQYF
TGTGCCAGCAGCAAGGACAGCCACCAAGAGACCCAGTACTTC
>TRBV9|TRBJ1-3|NA|NA
CASSPVQGMTGNTIYF
TGTGCCAGCAGCCCGGTACAGGGAATGACTGGAAACACCATATATTTT
>TRBV11-2|TRBJ2-6|NA|NA
CASSLRQSSGANVLTF
TGTGCCAGCAGCCTCAGACAATCCTCTGGGGCCAACGTCCTGACTTTC
>TRBV4-2|TRBJ2-2|TRBD2|once
CASSIAGGTGELFF
TGTGCCAGCAGCATAGCGGGGGGCACCGGGGAGCTGTTTTTT
>TRBV15|TRBJ1-4|NA|NA
CATSRPGDLNEKLFF
TGTGCCACCAGCAGACCAGGGGACCTTAATGAAAAACTGTTTTTT
>TRBV5-4|TRBJ1-1|TRBD1|NA
CASSSNRGVNTEAFF
TGTGCCAGCAGCTCTAACAGGGGCGTGAACACTGAAGCTTTCTTT
>TRBV28|TRBJ1-1|TRBD1|NA
CASGQGGWNTEAFF
TGTGCCAGCGGTCAGGGGGGTTGGAACACTGAAGCTTTCTTT
>TRBV7-2|TRBJ1-2|NA|NA
CASSLAFRNYGYTF
TGTGCCAGCAGCTTAGCGTTCAGGAACTATGGCTACACCTTC
>TRBV27|TRBJ2-1|TRBD2|NA
CASSRPAGVDEQFF
TGTGCCAGCAGTCGCCCAGCGGGAGTTGATGAGCAGTTCTTC
>TRBV6-5|TRBJ1-4|TRBD1|NA
CASSGTGGAGKLFF
TGTGCCAGCAGCGGGACAGGGGGCGCAGGGAAACTGTTTTTT
>TRBV2|TRBJ2-7|NA|NA
CASSELSGTGYIEQYF
TGTGCCAGCAGTGAGCTTAGCGGGACAGGGTACATCGAGCAGTACTTC
>TRBV10-3|TRBJ2-3|NA|NA
CAIGNGSVDTQYF
TGTGCCATCGGCAACGGGAGTGTAGATACGCAGTATTTT
>TRBV7-2|TRBJ2-3|NA|NA
CASSRGAPSTDTQYF
TGTGCCAGCAGCCGGGGGGCCCCGTCCACAGATACGCAGTATTTT
>TRBV25-1|TRBJ1-2|NA|NA
CASSVAATGQVYGYTF
TGTGCCAGCAGTGTAGCTGCCACGGGACAAGTCTATGGCTACACCTTC